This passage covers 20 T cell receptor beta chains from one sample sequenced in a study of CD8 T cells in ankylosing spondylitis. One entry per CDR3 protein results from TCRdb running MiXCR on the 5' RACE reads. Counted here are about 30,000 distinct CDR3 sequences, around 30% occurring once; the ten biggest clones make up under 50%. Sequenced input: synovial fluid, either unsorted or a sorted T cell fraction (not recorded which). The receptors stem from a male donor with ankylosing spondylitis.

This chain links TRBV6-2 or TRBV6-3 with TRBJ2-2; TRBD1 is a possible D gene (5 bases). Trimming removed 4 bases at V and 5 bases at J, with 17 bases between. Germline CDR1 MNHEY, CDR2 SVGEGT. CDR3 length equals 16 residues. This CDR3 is CASSSRGRAGTGELFF. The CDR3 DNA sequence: TGTGCCAGCAGTTCCCGTGGCCGCGCAGGGACCGGGGAGCTGTTTTTT.

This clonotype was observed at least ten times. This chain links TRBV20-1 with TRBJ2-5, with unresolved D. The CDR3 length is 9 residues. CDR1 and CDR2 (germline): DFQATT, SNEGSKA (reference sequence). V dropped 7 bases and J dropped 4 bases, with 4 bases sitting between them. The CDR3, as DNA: TGCAGTGTGGGAGAGACCCAGTACTTC. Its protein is CSVGETQYF.

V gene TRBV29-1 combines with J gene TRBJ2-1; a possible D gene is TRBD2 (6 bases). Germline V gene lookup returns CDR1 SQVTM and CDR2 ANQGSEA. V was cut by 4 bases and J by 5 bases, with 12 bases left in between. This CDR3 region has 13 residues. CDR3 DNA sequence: TGCAGCGTTGCTCCGGGACTCAACAATGAGCAGTTCTTC. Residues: CSVAPGLNNEQFF.

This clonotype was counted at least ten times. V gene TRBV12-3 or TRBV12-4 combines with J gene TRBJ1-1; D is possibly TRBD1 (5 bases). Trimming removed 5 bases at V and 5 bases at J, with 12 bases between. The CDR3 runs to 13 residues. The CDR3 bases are TGTGCCAGCAGTCCGGGACCGAGGACTGAAGCTTTCTTT. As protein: CASSPGPRTEAFF.

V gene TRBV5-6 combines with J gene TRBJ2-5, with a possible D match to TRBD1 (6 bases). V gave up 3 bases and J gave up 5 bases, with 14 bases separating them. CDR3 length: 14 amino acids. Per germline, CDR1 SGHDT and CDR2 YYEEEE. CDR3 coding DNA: TGTGCCAGCAGCTGGGACAAGGGGTGGGAGACCCAGTACTTC. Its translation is CASSWDKGWETQYF.

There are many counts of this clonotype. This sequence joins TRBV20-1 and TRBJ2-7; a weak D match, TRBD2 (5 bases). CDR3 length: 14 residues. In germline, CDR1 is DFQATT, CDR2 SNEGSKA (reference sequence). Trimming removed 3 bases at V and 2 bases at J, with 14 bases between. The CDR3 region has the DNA TGCAGTGCTAGTGGTAGGGAGAGGCCCTACGAGCAGTACTTC. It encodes CSASGRERPYEQYF.

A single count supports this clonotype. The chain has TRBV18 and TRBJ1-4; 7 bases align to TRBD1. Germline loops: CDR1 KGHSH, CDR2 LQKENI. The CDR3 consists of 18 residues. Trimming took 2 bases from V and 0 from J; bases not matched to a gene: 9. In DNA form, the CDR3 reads TGTGCCAGCTCACCAGTCAGGGGGAGACCGGCAACTAATGAAAAACTGTTTTTT. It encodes CASSPVRGRPATNEKLFF.

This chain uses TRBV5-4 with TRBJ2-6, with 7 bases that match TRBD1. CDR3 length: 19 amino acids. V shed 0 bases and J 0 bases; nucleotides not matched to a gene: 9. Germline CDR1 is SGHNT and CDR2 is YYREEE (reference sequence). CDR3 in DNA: TGTGCCAGCAGCTTGGCTGGGAGACAGGGCATCTCTGGGGCCAACGTCCTGACTTTC. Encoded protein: CASSLAGRQGISGANVLTF. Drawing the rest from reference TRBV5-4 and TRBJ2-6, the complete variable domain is ETGVTQSPTHLIKTRGQQVTLRCSSQSGHNTVSWYQQALGQGPQFIFQYYREEENGRGNFPPRFSGLQFPNYSSELNVNALELDDSALYLCASSLAGRQGISGANVLTFGAGSRLTVL.

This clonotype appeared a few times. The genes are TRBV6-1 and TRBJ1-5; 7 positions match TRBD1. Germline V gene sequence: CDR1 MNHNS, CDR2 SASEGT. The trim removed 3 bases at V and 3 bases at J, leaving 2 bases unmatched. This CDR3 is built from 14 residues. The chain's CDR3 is CASSDDRDNQPQHF. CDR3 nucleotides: TGTGCCAGCAGTGACGACAGGGACAATCAGCCCCAGCATTTT.

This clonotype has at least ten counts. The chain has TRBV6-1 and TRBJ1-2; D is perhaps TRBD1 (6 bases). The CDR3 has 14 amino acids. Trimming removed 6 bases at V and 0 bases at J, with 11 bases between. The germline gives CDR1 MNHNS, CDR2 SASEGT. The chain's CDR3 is CASSAGAPNYGYTF. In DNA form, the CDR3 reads TGTGCCAGCAGCGCAGGGGCTCCTAACTATGGCTACACCTTC.

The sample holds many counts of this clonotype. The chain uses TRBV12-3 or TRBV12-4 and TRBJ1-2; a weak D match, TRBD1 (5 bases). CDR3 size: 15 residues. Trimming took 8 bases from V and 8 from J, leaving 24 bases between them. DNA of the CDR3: TGTGCCAGCTCACCCTTCTCCGGGGCAGCGCACGGCTACACCTTC. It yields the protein CASSPFSGAAHGYTF.

In DNA form, the CDR3 reads TGTGCCAGCAGCTTAAGAAGCGGAGAGTACAATGAGCAGTTCTTC. Protein: CASSLRSGEYNEQFF. The chain recombines TRBV7-9 with TRBJ2-1; D is possibly TRBD2 (5 bases). With 2 bases removed from V and 4 bases from J, the gap between germline ends came to 12 bases. CDR3 length: 15 amino acids. Germline V lookup: CDR1 SEHNR, CDR2 FQNEAQ (reference sequence).

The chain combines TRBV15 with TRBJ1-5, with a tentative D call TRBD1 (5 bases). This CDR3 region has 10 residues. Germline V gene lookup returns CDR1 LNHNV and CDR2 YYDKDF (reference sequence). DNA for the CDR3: TGTGCGTTCTTGGGGGAGCCCCAGCATTTT. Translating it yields CAFLGEPQHF.

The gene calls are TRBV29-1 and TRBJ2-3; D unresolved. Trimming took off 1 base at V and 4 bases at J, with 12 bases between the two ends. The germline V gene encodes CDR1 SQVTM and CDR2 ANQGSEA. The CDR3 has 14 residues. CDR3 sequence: CSVEGAVWADTQYF. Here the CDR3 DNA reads TGCAGCGTTGAAGGAGCTGTTTGGGCAGATACGCAGTATTTT.

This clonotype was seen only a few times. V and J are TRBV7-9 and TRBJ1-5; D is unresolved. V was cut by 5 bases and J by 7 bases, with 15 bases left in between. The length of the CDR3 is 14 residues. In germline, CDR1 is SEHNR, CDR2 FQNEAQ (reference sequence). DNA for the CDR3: TGTGCCAGCAGCGAGATGGATGGCGGGCAGCCCCAGCATTTT. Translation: CASSEMDGGQPQHF.

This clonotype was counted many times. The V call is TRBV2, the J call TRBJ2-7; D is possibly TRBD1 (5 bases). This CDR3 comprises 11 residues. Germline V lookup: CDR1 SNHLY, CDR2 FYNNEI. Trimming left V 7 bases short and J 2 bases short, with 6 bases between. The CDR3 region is CASKGPYEQYF. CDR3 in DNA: TGTGCCAGCAAGGGGCCCTACGAGCAGTACTTC. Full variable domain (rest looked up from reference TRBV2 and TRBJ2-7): EPEVTQTPSHQVTQMGQEVILRCVPISNHLYFYWYRQILGQKVEFLVSFYNNEISEKSEIFDDQFSVERPDGSNFTLKIRSTKLEDSAMYFCASKGPYEQYFGPGTRLTVT.

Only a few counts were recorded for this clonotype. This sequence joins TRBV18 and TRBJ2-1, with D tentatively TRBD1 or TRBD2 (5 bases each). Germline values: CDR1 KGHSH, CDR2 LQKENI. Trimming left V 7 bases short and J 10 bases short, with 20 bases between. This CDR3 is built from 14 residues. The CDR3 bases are TGTGCCAGCTTCGAAGTATGGGGGTCGGGCGAGCAGTTCTTC. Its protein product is CASFEVWGSGEQFF.

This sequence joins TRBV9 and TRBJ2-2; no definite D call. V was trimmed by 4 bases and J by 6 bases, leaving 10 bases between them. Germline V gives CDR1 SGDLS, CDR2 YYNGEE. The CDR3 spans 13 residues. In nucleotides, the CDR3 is TGTGCCAGCAGCAAATATTCCGCCGGGGAGCTGTTTTTT. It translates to CASSKYSAGELFF. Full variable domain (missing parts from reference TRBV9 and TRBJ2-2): DSGVTQTPKHLITATGQRVTLRCSPRSGDLSVYWYQQSLDQGLQFLIQYYNGEERAKGNILERFSAQQFPDLHSELNLSSLELGDSALYFCASSKYSAGELFFGEGSRLTVL.

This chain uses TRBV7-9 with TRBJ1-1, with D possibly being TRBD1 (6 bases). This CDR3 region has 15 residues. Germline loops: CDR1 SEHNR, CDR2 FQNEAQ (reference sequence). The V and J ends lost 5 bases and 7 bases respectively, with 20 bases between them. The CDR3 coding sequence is TGTGCCAGCAGCCCTCCGGGGGGGGGCACCGTTGAAGCTTTCTTT. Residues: CASSPPGGGTVEAFF.

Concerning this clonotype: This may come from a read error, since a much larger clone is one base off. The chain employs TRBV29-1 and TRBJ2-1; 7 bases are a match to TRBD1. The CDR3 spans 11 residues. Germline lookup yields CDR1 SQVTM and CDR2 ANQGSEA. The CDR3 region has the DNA TGCAGCGTTATACAGGGGAATGAGCACTTCTTC. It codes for CSVIQGNEHFF.